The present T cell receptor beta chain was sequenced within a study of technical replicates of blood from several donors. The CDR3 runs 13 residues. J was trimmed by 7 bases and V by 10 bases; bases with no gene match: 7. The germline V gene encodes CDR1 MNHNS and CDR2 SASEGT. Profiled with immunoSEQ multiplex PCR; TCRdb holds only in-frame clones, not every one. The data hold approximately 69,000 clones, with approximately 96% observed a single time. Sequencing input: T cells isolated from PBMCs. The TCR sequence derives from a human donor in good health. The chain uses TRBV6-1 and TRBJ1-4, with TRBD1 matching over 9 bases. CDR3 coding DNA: TGTGCCACCCACCGGGACAGGGCTGAAAAACTGTTTTTT. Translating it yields CATHRDRAEKLFF.